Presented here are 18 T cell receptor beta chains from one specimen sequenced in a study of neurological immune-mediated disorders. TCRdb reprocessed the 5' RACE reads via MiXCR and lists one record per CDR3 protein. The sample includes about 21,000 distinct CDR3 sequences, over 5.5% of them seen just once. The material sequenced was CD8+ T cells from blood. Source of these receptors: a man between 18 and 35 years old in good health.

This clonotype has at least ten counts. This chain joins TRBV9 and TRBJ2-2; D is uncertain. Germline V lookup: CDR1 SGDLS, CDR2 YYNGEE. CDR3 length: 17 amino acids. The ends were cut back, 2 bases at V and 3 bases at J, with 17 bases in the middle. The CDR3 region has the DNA TGTGCCAGCAGCGTTCCGCGATGGTTCCCAGACACCGGGGAGCTGTTTTTT. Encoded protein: CASSVPRWFPDTGELFF.

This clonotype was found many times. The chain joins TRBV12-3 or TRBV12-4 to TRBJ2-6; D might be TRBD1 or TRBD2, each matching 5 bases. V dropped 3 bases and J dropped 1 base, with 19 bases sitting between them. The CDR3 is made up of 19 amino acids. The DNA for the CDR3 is TGTGCCAGCAGTTTCAGTTTCGGGGCAGGACGTTCTGGGGCCAACGTCCTGACTTTC. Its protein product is CASSFSFGAGRSGANVLTF.

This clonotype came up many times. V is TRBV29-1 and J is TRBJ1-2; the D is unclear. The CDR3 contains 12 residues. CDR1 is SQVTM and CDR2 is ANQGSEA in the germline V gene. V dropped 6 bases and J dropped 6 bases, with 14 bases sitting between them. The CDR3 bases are TGCAGCGTAGACCGGGGAGGACATGGCTACACCTTC. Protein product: CSVDRGGHGYTF.

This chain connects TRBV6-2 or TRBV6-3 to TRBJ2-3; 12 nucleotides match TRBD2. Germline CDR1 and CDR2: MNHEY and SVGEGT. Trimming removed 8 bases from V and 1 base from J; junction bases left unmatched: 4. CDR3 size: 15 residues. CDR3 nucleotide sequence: TGTGCCAGCTGGACTAGCGGGGAAGGCACAGATACGCAGTATTTT. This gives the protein CASWTSGEGTDTQYF.

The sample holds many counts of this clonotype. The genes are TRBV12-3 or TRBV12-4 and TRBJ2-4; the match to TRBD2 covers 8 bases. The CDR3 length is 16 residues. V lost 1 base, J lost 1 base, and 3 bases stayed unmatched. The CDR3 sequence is CASSLVAGGAKNIQYF. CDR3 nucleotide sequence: TGTGCCAGCAGTTTAGTTGCGGGGGGTGCCAAAAACATTCAGTACTTC.

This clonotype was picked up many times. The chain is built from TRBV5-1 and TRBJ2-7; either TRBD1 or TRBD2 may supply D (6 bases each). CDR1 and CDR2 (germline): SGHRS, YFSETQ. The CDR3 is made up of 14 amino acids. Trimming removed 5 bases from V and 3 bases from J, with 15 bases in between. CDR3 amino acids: CASRPDRTIYEQYF. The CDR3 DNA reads TGCGCCAGCAGACCCGACAGGACTATCTACGAGCAGTACTTC.

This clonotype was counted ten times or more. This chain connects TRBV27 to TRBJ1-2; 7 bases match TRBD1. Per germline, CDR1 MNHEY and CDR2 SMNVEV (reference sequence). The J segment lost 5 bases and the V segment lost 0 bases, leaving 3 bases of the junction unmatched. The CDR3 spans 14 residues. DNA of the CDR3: TGTGCCAGCAGTTTATCGGCCAGGGGGTATGGCTACACCTTC. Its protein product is CASSLSARGYGYTF.

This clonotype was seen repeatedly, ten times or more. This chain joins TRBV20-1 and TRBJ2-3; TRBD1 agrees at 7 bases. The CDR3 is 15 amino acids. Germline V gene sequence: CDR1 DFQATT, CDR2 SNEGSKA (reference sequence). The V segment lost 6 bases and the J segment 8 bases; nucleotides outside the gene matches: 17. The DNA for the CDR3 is TGCAGTGCCCCTGAGTGGGGGACAGAAGCAGGTACGCAGTATTTT. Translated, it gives CSAPEWGTEAGTQYF.

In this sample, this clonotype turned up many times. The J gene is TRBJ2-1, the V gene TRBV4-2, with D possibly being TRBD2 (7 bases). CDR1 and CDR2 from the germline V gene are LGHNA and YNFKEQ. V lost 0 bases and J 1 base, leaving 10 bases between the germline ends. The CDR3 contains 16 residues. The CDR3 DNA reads TGTGCCAGCAGCCAAGAGGAGGGGGGGTCCTACAATGAGCAGTTCTTC. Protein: CASSQEEGGSYNEQFF.

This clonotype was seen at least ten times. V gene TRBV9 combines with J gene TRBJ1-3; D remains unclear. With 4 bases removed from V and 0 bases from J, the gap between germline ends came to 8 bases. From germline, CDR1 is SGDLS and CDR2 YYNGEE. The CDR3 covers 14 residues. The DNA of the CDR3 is TGTGCCAGCAGCCCGCCAAACTCTGGAAACACCATATATTTT. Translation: CASSPPNSGNTIYF.

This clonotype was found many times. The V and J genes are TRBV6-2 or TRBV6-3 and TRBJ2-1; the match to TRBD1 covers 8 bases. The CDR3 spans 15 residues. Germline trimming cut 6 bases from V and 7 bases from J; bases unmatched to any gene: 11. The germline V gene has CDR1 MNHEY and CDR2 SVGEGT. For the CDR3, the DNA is TGTGCCAGCAGAGGGACAGGTGATCCCCCGAATGAGCAGTTCTTC. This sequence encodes CASRGTGDPPNEQFF.

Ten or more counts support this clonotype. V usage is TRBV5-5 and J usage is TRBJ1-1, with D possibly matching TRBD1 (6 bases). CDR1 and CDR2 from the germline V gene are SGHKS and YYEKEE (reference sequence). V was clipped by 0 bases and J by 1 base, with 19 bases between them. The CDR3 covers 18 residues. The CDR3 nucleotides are TGTGCCAGCAGCTTGGGACAGGCGCCCCGGTTTAAGAACACTGAAGCTTTCTTT. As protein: CASSLGQAPRFKNTEAFF.

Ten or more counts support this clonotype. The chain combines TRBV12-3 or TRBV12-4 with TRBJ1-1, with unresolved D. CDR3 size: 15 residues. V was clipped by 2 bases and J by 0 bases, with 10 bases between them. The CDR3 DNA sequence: TGTGCCAGCAGTTTATACGGGGAACTGAACACTGAAGCTTTCTTT. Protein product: CASSLYGELNTEAFF.

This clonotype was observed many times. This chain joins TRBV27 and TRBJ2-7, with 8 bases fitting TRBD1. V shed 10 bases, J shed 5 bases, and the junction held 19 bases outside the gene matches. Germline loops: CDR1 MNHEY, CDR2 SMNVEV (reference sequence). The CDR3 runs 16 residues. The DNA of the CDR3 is TGTGCCACCTCCATCAACCCGGTGACAGGGGCCCACGAGCAGTACTTC. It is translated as CATSINPVTGAHEQYF.

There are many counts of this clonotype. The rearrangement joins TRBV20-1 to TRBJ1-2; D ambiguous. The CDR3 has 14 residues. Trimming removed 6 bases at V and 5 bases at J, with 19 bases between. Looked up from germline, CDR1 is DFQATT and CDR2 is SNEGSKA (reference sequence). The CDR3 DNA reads TGCAGTGCGGATGAAAGACGGAACCCATATGGCTACACCTTC. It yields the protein CSADERRNPYGYTF.

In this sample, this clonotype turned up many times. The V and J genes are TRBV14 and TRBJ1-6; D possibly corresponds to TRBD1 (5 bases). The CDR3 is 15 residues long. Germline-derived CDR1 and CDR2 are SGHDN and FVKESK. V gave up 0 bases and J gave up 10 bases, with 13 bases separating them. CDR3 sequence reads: CASSQDGSGGSPLHF. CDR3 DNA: TGTGCCAGCAGCCAAGACGGGAGCGGGGGGTCACCCCTCCACTTT.

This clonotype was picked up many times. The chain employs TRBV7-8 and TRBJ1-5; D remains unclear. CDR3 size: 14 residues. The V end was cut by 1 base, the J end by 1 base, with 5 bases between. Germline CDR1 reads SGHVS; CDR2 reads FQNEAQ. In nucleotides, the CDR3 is TGTGCCAGCAGCTTAGGGCGGAGCAATCAGCCCCAGCATTTT. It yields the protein CASSLGRSNQPQHF. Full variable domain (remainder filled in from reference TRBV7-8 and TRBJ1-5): GAGVSQSPRYKVAKRGQDVALRCDPISGHVSLFWYQQALGQGPEFLTYFQNEAQLDKSGLPSDRFFAERPEGSVSTLKIQRTQQEDSAVYLCASSLGRSNQPQHFGDGTRLSIL.

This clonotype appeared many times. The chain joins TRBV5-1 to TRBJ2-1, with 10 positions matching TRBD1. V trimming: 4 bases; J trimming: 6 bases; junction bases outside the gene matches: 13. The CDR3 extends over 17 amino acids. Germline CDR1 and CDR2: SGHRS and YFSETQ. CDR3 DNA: TGCGCCAGCAGCCAAAATAGGGACAGGGGACTTTCCAATGAGCAGTTCTTC. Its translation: CASSQNRDRGLSNEQFF. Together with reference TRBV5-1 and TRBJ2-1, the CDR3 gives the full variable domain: KAGVTQTPRYLIKTRGQQVTLSCSPISGHRSVSWYQQTPGQGLQFLFEYFSETQRNKGNFPGRFSGRQFSNSRSEMNVSTLELGDSALYLCASSQNRDRGLSNEQFFGPGTRLTVL.